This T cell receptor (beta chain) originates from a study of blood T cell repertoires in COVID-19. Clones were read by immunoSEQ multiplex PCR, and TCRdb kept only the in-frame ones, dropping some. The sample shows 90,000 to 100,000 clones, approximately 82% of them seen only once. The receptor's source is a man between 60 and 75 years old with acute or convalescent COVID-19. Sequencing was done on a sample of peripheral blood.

The CDR3 DNA sequence: TGTGCCAGTATTCAGGGGGTCCTTATCTCGGACACCGGGGAGCTGTTTTTT. It codes for CASIQGVLISDTGELFF. The chain couples TRBV19 to TRBJ2-2; 7 bases fit TRBD1. The CDR3 sequence is 17 residues long. After removal of 7 bases from V and 3 bases from J, the junction contained 14 bases not matched to a gene. CDR1 is LNHDA, CDR2 SQIVND, per germline (reference sequence).